What follows describes a single T cell receptor (beta chain). These data originate in a study of cytomegalovirus exposure and HLA in healthy donors. Use of 60 Vbeta and 13 Jbeta primers characterized the PCR. Some clones are missing from TCRdb's copy, which holds only in-frame ones; the method was immunoSEQ multiplex PCR. The sample lists some 220,000 clones; around 80% were seen once. CDR3 length: 16 residues. Losses at the gene ends were 0 bases for V and 4 bases for J; bases not matched to a gene: 7. The germline V gene has CDR1 SGHAT and CDR2 FQNNGV. The receptor was isolated from an older woman in good health and CMV-seropositive. Sequencing was performed on PBMCs. V is TRBV11-2 and J is TRBJ2-3, with TRBD2 matching over 7 bases. The CDR3 nucleotides are TGTGCCAGCAGCTTAGATCGGCGGGGAGGGGCAGATACGCAGTATTTT. It specifies CASSLDRRGGADTQYF.